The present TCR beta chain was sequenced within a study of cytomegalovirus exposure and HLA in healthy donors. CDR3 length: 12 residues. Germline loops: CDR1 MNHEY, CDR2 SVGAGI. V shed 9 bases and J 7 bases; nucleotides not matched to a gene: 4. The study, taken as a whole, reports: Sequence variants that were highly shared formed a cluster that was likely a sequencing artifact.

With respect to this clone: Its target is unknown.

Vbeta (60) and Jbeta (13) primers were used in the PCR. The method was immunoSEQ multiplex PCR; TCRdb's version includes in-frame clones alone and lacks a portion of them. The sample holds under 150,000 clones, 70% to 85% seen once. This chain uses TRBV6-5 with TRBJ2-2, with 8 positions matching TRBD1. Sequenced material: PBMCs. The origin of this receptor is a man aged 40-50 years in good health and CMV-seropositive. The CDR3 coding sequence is TGTGCCAGTACAGGGGGAGGCGGGGAGCTGTTTTTT. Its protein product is CASTGGGGELFF.